This T cell receptor (beta chain) stems from a study of T cell responses to AZD1222 COVID-19 vaccine. General observations from the study: A rise in Spike-specific TCR breadth and depth followed two AZD1222 doses.

Profiled with immunoSEQ multiplex PCR; TCRdb holds only in-frame clones, not every one. The data contain under 95,000 clones, 85% to 90% of them singletons. V was clipped by 1 base and J by 0 bases; unmatched bases: 22. This CDR3 region has 24 residues. In germline, CDR1 is SGHTA, CDR2 FQGTGA. About this clone itself: The antigen remains unidentified.

This TCR was recovered from an adult who received the AZD1222 COVID-19 vaccine. The chain couples TRBV7-3 to TRBJ2-1; 12 bases are a match to TRBD1. The sequences come from peripheral blood, collected 28 days after the second AZD1222 dose. The CDR3: CASSLIGGHAQGDRGRGSYNEQFF. The CDR3 DNA sequence: TGTGCCAGCAGCTTAATAGGGGGCCACGCCCAGGGGGACAGGGGGCGAGGCTCCTACAATGAGCAGTTCTTC.